Shown below are 12 T cell receptor beta chains from a single sample sequenced in a study of identical twins (TCRdb year 2016). Library preparation employed 5' RACE. The sequencing machine was an Illumina HiSeq 2000. TCRdb cleaned the public reads at Q25 with fastp, built clones with MiXCR and kept in-frame beta chains. One record per CDR3 amino acid sequence lists the most common genes and DNA. The sample yields about 890,000 distinct CDR3 sequences; 10% to 15% were counted once. The ten largest clonotypes hold roughly 1.5% of the sample. The same sample was also used in a study of yellow fever vaccine responses in identical twins.

The sample consisted of PBMCs. The receptors shown here come from a woman between 18 and 30 years old in good health.

This clonotype was picked up many times. This chain connects TRBV5-1 to TRBJ2-1; D is undetermined. CDR1 is SGHRS and CDR2 is YFSETQ in the germline V gene. Trimming shortened V by 2 bases and J by 7 bases, and 7 bases separated the two germline ends. The CDR3 contains 12 residues. DNA of the CDR3: TGCGCCAGCAGCTTAAGCAGTAATGAGCAGTTCTTC. This translates into CASSLSSNEQFF. The complete variable domain, with remaining parts taken from reference TRBV5-1 and TRBJ2-1, reads KAGVTQTPRYLIKTRGQQVTLSCSPISGHRSVSWYQQTPGQGLQFLFEYFSETQRNKGNFPGRFSGRQFSNSRSEMNVSTLELGDSALYLCASSLSSNEQFFGPGTRLTVL.

The chain recombines TRBV9 with TRBJ2-1, with 9 positions matching TRBD2. CDR3 size: 15 residues. V gave up 2 bases and J gave up 4 bases; unmatched junction bases: 4. Germline CDR1 SGDLS, CDR2 YYNGEE. The CDR3 protein is CASSVSGGMYNEQFF. In DNA, the CDR3 is TGTGCCAGCAGCGTGAGCGGGGGGATGTACAATGAGCAGTTCTTC.

In this sample, this clonotype turned up a few times. This chain connects TRBV10-3 to TRBJ2-3; D uncertain. The V end lost 10 bases, the J end lost 0 bases, and 14 bases lay between the germline ends. Germline V gene lookup returns CDR1 ENHRY and CDR2 SYGVKD. The CDR3 runs 14 residues. CDR3: CATRSGTSTDTQYF. In DNA, the CDR3 is TGTGCCACCCGGTCGGGCACTAGCACAGATACGCAGTATTTT.

This chain joins TRBV7-9 and TRBJ2-3, with TRBD1 identical over 8 bases. Germline-derived CDR1 and CDR2 are SEHNR and FQNEAQ (reference sequence). V lost 3 bases, J lost 0 bases, and 2 bases stayed unmatched. The CDR3 sequence is 15 residues long. The chain's CDR3 is CASSFGQGSTDTQYF. The CDR3 DNA sequence: TGTGCCAGCAGCTTCGGACAGGGAAGCACAGATACGCAGTATTTT.

This clonotype came up a few times. CDR3: CASSGTDRGNGYTF. CDR3 coding DNA: TGTGCCAGCAGTGGTACGGACAGGGGAAATGGCTACACCTTC. The chain couples TRBV6-1 to TRBJ1-2; 9 bases are a match to TRBD1. V lost 4 bases, J lost 6 bases, and 6 bases stayed unmatched. Germline-derived CDR1 and CDR2 are MNHNS and SASEGT. This CDR3 has 14 amino acids.

This clonotype was counted only a few times. This sequence joins TRBV29-1 and TRBJ1-4; 10 nucleotides agree with TRBD1. The V and J ends lost 6 bases and 8 bases, in that order; junction bases with no gene match: 9. This CDR3 region has 14 residues. Germline V gene lookup returns CDR1 SQVTM and CDR2 ANQGSEA. CDR3 residues: CSVTDRGQWEKLFF. In DNA, the CDR3 is TGCAGCGTCACCGACAGGGGGCAGTGGGAAAAACTGTTTTTT.

This clonotype was counted ten times or more. The chain couples TRBV10-3 to TRBJ2-1, with TRBD2 matching 12 bases. Unmatched junction bases numbered 13, after V lost 10 bases and J lost 6 bases. Germline V gene data show CDR1 as ENHRY and CDR2 as SYGVKD. The CDR3 sequence is 16 residues long. The chain's CDR3 is CATYGLAGPQGNEQFF. CDR3 in DNA: TGTGCCACCTATGGACTAGCGGGGCCCCAGGGCAATGAGCAGTTCTTC.

As regards this clonotype: The germline gene is not matched at one end of the junction; a read error may be the cause. The chain recombines TRBV2 with TRBJ2-1; 10 positions match TRBD2. The CDR3 spans 13 residues. In germline, CDR1 is SNHLY, CDR2 FYNNEI. The CDR3: CAATSGVYNEQLF. The CDR3 coding sequence is TGTGCCGCCACTAGCGGGGTTTACAATGAGCAGCTCTTC.

The sample holds a few counts of this clonotype. The CDR3 protein is CASSLMTSGGAEETQYF. Here the CDR3 DNA reads TGCGCCAGCAGCTTGATGACTAGCGGGGGGGCGGAAGAGACCCAGTACTTC. This chain links TRBV5-1 with TRBJ2-5; 14 positions agree with TRBD2. This CDR3 has 17 residues. With 1 base clipped from V and 3 bases from J, the junction kept 5 bases outside the gene matches. Per germline, CDR1 SGHRS and CDR2 YFSETQ. Full variable domain (outside the CDR3, taken from reference TRBV5-1 and TRBJ2-5): KAGVTQTPRYLIKTRGQQVTLSCSPISGHRSVSWYQQTPGQGLQFLFEYFSETQRNKGNFPGRFSGRQFSNSRSEMNVSTLELGDSALYLCASSLMTSGGAEETQYFGPGTRLLVL.

This clonotype showed up just a few times. This rearrangement joins TRBV7-9 to TRBJ1-1, with D possibly matching TRBD1 (5 bases). Trimming left V 5 bases short and J 6 bases short, with 16 bases between. The CDR3 has 14 amino acids. Germline CDR1 is SEHNR and CDR2 is FQNEAQ (reference sequence). This CDR3 reads CASSGAAIWAEAFF. The DNA for the CDR3 is TGTGCCAGCAGCGGGGCAGCCATTTGGGCTGAAGCTTTCTTT.

The gene calls are TRBV21-1 and TRBJ2-7; the table's D gene call, TRBD2, was not cross checked with the DNA. TRBV21-1 is a documented pseudogene. The CDR3 length is 18 residues. CDR3 nucleotides: TGTGCCAGCAGCCGGATGAGCGGGACTATCAAAGGGTCCTACGAGCAGTACGTC. This gives the protein CASSRMSGTIKGSYEQYV.

This chain links TRBV7-9 with TRBJ1-5; D is ambiguous. This CDR3 region has 15 residues. V lost 0 bases, J lost 3 bases, and 9 bases lay in between. CDR1 and CDR2 from the germline V gene are SEHNR and FQNEAQ (reference sequence). CDR3 sequence (DNA): TGTGCCAGCAGCTTAGCGGGCACTGACAATCAGCCCCAGCATTTT. This encodes CASSLAGTDNQPQHF.